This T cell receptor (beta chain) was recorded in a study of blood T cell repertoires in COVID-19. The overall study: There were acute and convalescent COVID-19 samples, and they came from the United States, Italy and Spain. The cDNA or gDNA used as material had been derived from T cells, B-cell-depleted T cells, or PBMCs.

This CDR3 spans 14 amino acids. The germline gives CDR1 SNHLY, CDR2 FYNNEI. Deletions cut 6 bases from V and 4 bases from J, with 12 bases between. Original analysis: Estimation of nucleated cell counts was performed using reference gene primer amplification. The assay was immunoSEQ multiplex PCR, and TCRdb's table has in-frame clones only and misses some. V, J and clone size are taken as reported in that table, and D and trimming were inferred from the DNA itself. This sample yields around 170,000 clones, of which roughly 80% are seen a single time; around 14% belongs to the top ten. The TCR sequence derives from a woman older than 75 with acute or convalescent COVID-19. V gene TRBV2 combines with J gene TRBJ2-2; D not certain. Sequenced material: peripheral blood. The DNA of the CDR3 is TGTGCCAGCAGCCCCCTCGGTAGCACCGGGGAGCTGTTTTTT. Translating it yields CASSPLGSTGELFF.